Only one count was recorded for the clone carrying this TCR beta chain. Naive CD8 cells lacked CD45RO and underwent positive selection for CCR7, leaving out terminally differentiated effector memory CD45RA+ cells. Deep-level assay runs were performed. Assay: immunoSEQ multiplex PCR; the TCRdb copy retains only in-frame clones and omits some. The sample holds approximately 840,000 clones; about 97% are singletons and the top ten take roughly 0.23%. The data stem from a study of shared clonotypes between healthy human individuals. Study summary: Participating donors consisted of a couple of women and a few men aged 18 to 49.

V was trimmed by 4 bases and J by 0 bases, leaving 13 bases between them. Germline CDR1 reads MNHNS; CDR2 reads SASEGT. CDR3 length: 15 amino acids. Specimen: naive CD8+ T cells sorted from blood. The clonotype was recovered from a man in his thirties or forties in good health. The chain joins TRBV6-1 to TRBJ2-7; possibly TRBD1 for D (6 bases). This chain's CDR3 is CASSGQDHHSYEQYF. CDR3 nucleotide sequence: TGTGCCAGCAGTGGACAGGATCATCACTCCTACGAGCAGTACTTC.